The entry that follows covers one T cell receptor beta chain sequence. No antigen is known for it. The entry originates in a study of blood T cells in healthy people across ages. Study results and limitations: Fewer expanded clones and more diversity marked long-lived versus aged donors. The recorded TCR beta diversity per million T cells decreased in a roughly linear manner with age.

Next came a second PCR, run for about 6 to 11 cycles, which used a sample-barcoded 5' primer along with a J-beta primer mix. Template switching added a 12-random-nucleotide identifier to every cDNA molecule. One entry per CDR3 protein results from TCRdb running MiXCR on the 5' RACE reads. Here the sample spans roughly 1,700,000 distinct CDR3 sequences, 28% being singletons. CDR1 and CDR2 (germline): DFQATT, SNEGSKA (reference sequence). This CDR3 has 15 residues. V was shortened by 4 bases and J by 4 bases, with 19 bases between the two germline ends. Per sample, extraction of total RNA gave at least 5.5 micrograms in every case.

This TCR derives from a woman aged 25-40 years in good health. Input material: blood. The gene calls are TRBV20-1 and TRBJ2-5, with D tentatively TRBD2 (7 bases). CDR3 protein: CSATPLGAGVETQYF. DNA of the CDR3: TGCAGTGCTACTCCCCTGGGGGCGGGGGTAGAGACCCAGTACTTC.